The 32 T cell receptor beta chains below come from one sample, sequenced in a study of spatial heterogeneity in lung cancer. Time point denoted: sample taken at primary tumor resection. The antigens for these receptors are not known. TCRdb passed the 5' RACE reads through MiXCR, listing each CDR3 protein once. The table shows 23,000 or so distinct CDR3 sequences, with roughly 6.5% occurring only once. Study-level points and caveats: Tracking of tumor mutation counts was seen in expanded intratumoral alpha and beta TCR counts.

The specimen comprised lung tumor tissue, sampled at surgery. The receptors were gathered from a male donor with early-stage non-small cell lung cancer.

Many counts were recorded for this clonotype. This rearrangement joins TRBV6-5 to TRBJ2-3, with no clear D. Looked up from germline, CDR1 is MNHEY and CDR2 is SVGAGI. V was clipped by 4 bases and J by 6 bases, with 5 bases between them. The CDR3 spans 11 residues. CDR3: CASSFLDTQYF. The CDR3 DNA reads as TGTGCCAGCAGTTTTCTCGATACGCAGTATTTT.

This clonotype came up many times. The chain has TRBV28 and TRBJ2-7; D not resolved. The germline CDR1 and CDR2 sequences are MDHEN and SYDVKM. The length of the CDR3 is 14 residues. Trimming left V 5 bases short and J 6 bases short, with 17 bases between. CDR3 loop: CASSPQTGRTEQYF. Here the CDR3 DNA reads TGTGCCAGCAGTCCTCAGACTGGGCGGACCGAGCAGTACTTC.

The chain combines TRBV19 with TRBJ1-2; TRBD1 is a possible D gene (6 bases). Germline loops: CDR1 LNHDA, CDR2 SQIVND (reference sequence). The CDR3 spans 13 residues. V lost 11 bases to trimming and J lost 0 bases, with 13 bases between them. CDR3 nucleotides: TGTGCCGCTCGGGGGGCAGCTAACTATGGCTACACCTTC. It encodes CAARGAANYGYTF.

This clonotype was counted between two and nine times. The rearrangement joins TRBV5-5 to TRBJ1-6, with D tentatively TRBD1 (6 bases). The germline V gene has CDR1 SGHKS and CDR2 YYEKEE (reference sequence). Trimming stripped 6 bases from V and 6 bases from J, with 16 bases between. This CDR3 has 15 residues. Here the CDR3 DNA reads TGTGCCAGCACCTCTGGGGGGCTGGGTAATTCACCCCTCCACTTT. Its protein is CASTSGGLGNSPLHF.

This clonotype was picked up many times. The rearrangement joins TRBV7-8 to TRBJ1-4; D is possibly TRBD1 (5 bases). Between the trimmed V and J ends, which lost 5 bases and 8 bases, there was a span of 15 bases. This CDR3 is built from 14 residues. Germline V CDR1 and CDR2: SGHVS, FQNEAQ. As DNA, the CDR3 is TGTGCCAGCAGCCCCATGGGGCATCAGGAAAAACTGTTTTTT. It is translated as CASSPMGHQEKLFF.

This clonotype appeared many times. V is TRBV4-1 and J is TRBJ1-2; TRBD1 is a possible D gene (6 bases). The germline V and J ends were trimmed by 2 bases and 5 bases, with 27 bases remaining between them. The CDR3 is 19 amino acids. Germline V gene lookup returns CDR1 MGHRA and CDR2 YSYEKL. CDR3 DNA sequence: TGCGCCAGCAGCCAACTCTCTCCCGTCCTTACAGGGTCGGGGTATGGCTACACCTTC. Protein product: CASSQLSPVLTGSGYGYTF.

This clonotype was observed many times. The chain joins TRBV5-1 to TRBJ2-3; D unclear. This CDR3 has 15 amino acids. CDR1 and CDR2 from the germline V gene are SGHRS and YFSETQ. V gave up 2 bases and J gave up 2 bases, with 12 bases separating them. The CDR3 is CASSLIWGNTDTQYF. The CDR3 bases are TGCGCCAGCAGCTTAATCTGGGGTAACACAGATACGCAGTATTTT.

As concerns this clonotype: With a much larger clone just one base away, this may be a read error. The chain links TRBV20-1 to TRBJ2-1; D may match TRBD1 or TRBD2 (6 bases each). Trimming stripped 1 base from V and 4 bases from J, with 20 bases between. Germline CDR1 and CDR2: DFQATT and SNEGSKA (reference sequence). The CDR3 has 17 residues. The DNA of the CDR3 is TGCAGTGCTAGAGCTCGTACAATATGGGGGGCGTACAATGAGCAGTTCTTC. It codes for CSARARTIWGAYNEQFF.

This clonotype was seen many times. The chain is built from TRBV29-1 and TRBJ1-1; TRBD1 aligns across 7 bases. The CDR3 length is 14 residues. The germline gives CDR1 SQVTM, CDR2 ANQGSEA. J was trimmed by 5 bases and V by 7 bases; bases with no gene match: 13. CDR3: CSGIPRQGRTEAFF. The CDR3 DNA is TGCAGCGGTATACCGCGACAGGGAAGGACTGAAGCTTTCTTT.

This clonotype was picked up a small number of times. The J gene is TRBJ2-3, the V gene TRBV19; D is unresolved. V lost 1 base and J lost 0, with 8 bases in between. This CDR3 comprises 15 residues. CDR1 and CDR2 from the germline V gene are LNHDA and SQIVND (reference sequence). DNA for the CDR3: TGTGCCAGTAGTATAGTAGGAGCTAGCACAGATACGCAGTATTTT. It codes for CASSIVGASTDTQYF. The whole variable domain, remainder taken from reference TRBV19 and TRBJ2-3, is DGGITQSPKYLFRKEGQNVTLSCEQNLNHDAMYWYRQDPGQGLRLIYYSQIVNDFQKGDIAEGYSVSREKKESFPLTVTSAQKNPTAFYLCASSIVGASTDTQYFGPGTRLTVL.

This clonotype was seen ten or more times. This rearrangement joins TRBV28 to TRBJ2-4; TRBD2 might be the D (6 bases). The CDR3 covers 16 residues. Trimming left V 3 bases short and J 0 bases short, with 12 bases between. CDR1 is MDHEN, CDR2 SYDVKM, per germline. CDR3 DNA: TGTGCCAGCAGTTTGACGGGACTCCTAGCCAAAAACATTCAGTACTTC. This sequence encodes CASSLTGLLAKNIQYF.

This clonotype was counted at least ten times. This chain uses TRBV18 with TRBJ1-1; D is possibly TRBD1 (5 bases). The CDR3 spans 16 residues. Germline-derived CDR1 and CDR2 are KGHSH and LQKENI. Trimming removed 3 bases at V and 1 base at J, with 15 bases between. CDR3 sequence (DNA): TGTGCCAGCTCACCCCGCTCAATGCAGGGGAACACTGAAGCTTTCTTT. Encoded protein: CASSPRSMQGNTEAFF.

In its sample, this clonotype was seen a few times. The genes are TRBV20-1 and TRBJ1-2; 7 bases align to TRBD1. The V and J ends lost 3 bases and 5 bases, in that order; junction bases with no gene match: 12. Germline V gene lookup returns CDR1 DFQATT and CDR2 SNEGSKA (reference sequence). The CDR3 totals 15 residues. In DNA form, the CDR3 reads TGCAGTGCTAGTAGGTTTGGGACAGCCTTTTATGGCTACACCTTC. Encoded protein: CSASRFGTAFYGYTF.

This clonotype showed up many times. V is TRBV5-1 and J is TRBJ2-5; D ambiguous. The germline V and J ends were trimmed by 0 bases and 0 bases, with 6 bases remaining between them. The germline V gene encodes CDR1 SGHRS and CDR2 YFSETQ. The CDR3 is 14 amino acids. In DNA, the CDR3 is TGCGCCAGCAGCTTGGGACGGGACCAAGAGACCCAGTACTTC. It encodes CASSLGRDQETQYF.

In this sample, this clonotype turned up many times. This chain joins TRBV6-1 and TRBJ1-5; a weak D match, TRBD1 (6 bases). Germline CDR1 MNHNS, CDR2 SASEGT. The CDR3 length is 16 residues. The V end was cut by 2 bases, the J end by 0 bases, with 11 bases between. The CDR3 sequence is CASSESGQYSNQPQHF. CDR3 sequence (DNA): TGTGCCAGCAGTGAATCGGGACAATATAGCAATCAGCCCCAGCATTTT.

A few counts support this clonotype. The chain employs TRBV10-3 and TRBJ2-5, with 10 bases aligning to TRBD2. Trimming removed 4 bases from V and 2 bases from J; junction bases left unmatched: 1. In germline, CDR1 is ENHRY, CDR2 SYGVKD. This CDR3 comprises 14 residues. CDR3: CAISGTSGQETQYF. The CDR3 DNA sequence: TGTGCCATCAGTGGGACTAGCGGACAAGAGACCCAGTACTTC.

The V and J genes are TRBV28 and TRBJ2-7; 7 positions match TRBD1. CDR1 is MDHEN, CDR2 SYDVKM, per germline. Trimming at V came to 5 bases and at J to 1 base, leaving 5 bases not matched to a gene. The CDR3 covers 14 residues. This CDR3 reads CASSGTVSSYEQYF. DNA of the CDR3: TGTGCCAGCAGTGGGACAGTTTCATCCTACGAGCAGTACTTC.

This clonotype was seen at least ten times. J is TRBJ2-7 and V is TRBV6-5; TRBD1 is a possible D gene (5 bases). The CDR3 length is 15 residues. V was trimmed by 2 bases and J by 5 bases, leaving 16 bases between them. The germline V gene encodes CDR1 MNHEY and CDR2 SVGAGI. For the CDR3, the DNA is TGTGCCAGCAGTTACATTGGGCAGGGTCGGAACGAGCAGTACTTC. Encoded protein: CASSYIGQGRNEQYF.

This clonotype was seen repeatedly, ten times or more. The chain links TRBV11-2 to TRBJ2-5; a weak D match, TRBD2 (5 bases). Trimming shortened V by 5 bases and J by 5 bases, and 12 bases separated the two germline ends. The CDR3 spans 13 residues. The V gene's germline CDR1 is SGHAT and CDR2 FQNNGV. In DNA, the CDR3 is TGTGCCAGCAGCCCCCGACTACGCGAGACCCAGTACTTC. It specifies CASSPRLRETQYF.

V gene TRBV6-1 combines with J gene TRBJ2-1; tentatively, D is TRBD1 (6 bases). Germline values: CDR1 MNHNS, CDR2 SASEGT. CDR3 size: 14 residues. With 3 bases removed from V and 7 bases from J, the gap between germline ends came to 13 bases. CDR3 coding DNA: TGTGCCAGCAGTGAGAGGGCAGGGGTTAATGAGCAGTTCTTC. Amino acid sequence: CASSERAGVNEQFF.

This clonotype occurred many times. This chain links TRBV28 with TRBJ2-7; D may be TRBD1 (6 bases). V was cut by 3 bases and J by 1 base, with 13 bases left in between. This CDR3 comprises 15 residues. Germline CDR1 and CDR2: MDHEN and SYDVKM. CDR3 amino acids: CASSFDDRFSYEQYF. CDR3 in DNA: TGTGCCAGCAGTTTTGACGACAGGTTTTCCTACGAGCAGTACTTC.

This clonotype has ten or more counts. The rearrangement links TRBV5-4 to TRBJ2-1, with D maybe TRBD2 (5 bases). Germline CDR1 reads SGHNT; CDR2 reads YYREEE (reference sequence). Deletions cut 1 base from V and 8 bases from J, with 19 bases between. The CDR3 is made up of 16 amino acids. CDR3: CASSLSNRLSTHEQFF. The CDR3 nucleotides read TGTGCCAGCAGCTTGAGTAATCGACTATCCACACATGAGCAGTTCTTC.

This clonotype was seen at least ten times. This chain links TRBV6-5 with TRBJ2-1, with D perhaps matching TRBD1 or TRBD2 (6 bases each). The CDR3 spans 14 residues. The germline gives CDR1 MNHEY, CDR2 SVGAGI. Trimming shortened V by 7 bases and J by 4 bases, and 14 bases separated the two germline ends. The CDR3 nucleotides are TGTGCCAGCACCCCAGGGGAGGTTTACAATGAGCAGTTCTTC. Protein product: CASTPGEVYNEQFF.

V usage is TRBV6-5 and J usage is TRBJ1-2; the D gene is possibly TRBD1 (6 bases). This CDR3 spans 19 amino acids. The V and J ends lost 7 bases and 1 base respectively, with 28 bases between them. Germline assignment: CDR1 MNHEY and CDR2 SVGAGI. As DNA, the CDR3 is TGTGCCAGCACCACGGGACAACAGGGCGGAGGAGGATTTAACTATGGCTACACCTTC. Encoded protein: CASTTGQQGGGGFNYGYTF.

This clonotype occurred a few times. The chain is built from TRBV28 and TRBJ2-3; 12 bases align to TRBD1. This CDR3 has 17 residues. V gave up 5 bases and J gave up 8 bases; unmatched junction bases: 14. Germline loops: CDR1 MDHEN, CDR2 SYDVKM. Here the CDR3 reads CASSPLAPGQGAVTQYF. CDR3 nucleotides: TGTGCCAGCAGTCCATTGGCCCCGGGACAGGGGGCGGTTACGCAGTATTTT.

The table lists this clonotype with a few counts. The gene calls are TRBV20-1 and TRBJ2-7, with 11 bases that match TRBD2. J gave up 7 bases and V 3 bases, and 11 bases lay outside the gene matches. CDR1 DFQATT and CDR2 SNEGSKA come from the germline V gene (reference sequence). This CDR3 has 15 residues. The chain's CDR3 is CSARGRLAGKLEQYF. CDR3 in DNA: TGCAGTGCTAGGGGCCGACTAGCGGGGAAACTGGAGCAGTACTTC.

This clonotype was counted ten times or more. The genes are TRBV15 and TRBJ1-3, with unresolved D. V lost 3 bases, J lost 5 bases, and 20 bases lay in between. This CDR3 region has 17 residues. CDR1 is LNHNV and CDR2 is YYDKDF in the germline V gene (reference sequence). The CDR3 coding sequence is TGTGCCACCAGCAGGAGGGCCAGCAATCCCACTCGAAACACCATATATTTT. Translating it yields CATSRRASNPTRNTIYF.

This clonotype was recorded once. The chain's CDR3 is CASSPQGRLETQYF. The CDR3 DNA follows: TGCGCCAGCAGCCCGCAGGGGCGTCTTGAGACCCAGTACTTC. The chain joins TRBV5-1 to TRBJ2-5, with D perhaps matching TRBD1 (6 bases). This CDR3 has 14 residues. Trimming took 4 bases from V and 5 from J, leaving 15 bases between them. CDR1 SGHRS and CDR2 YFSETQ come from the germline V gene. The whole variable domain, remainder taken from reference TRBV5-1 and TRBJ2-5, is KAGVTQTPRYLIKTRGQQVTLSCSPISGHRSVSWYQQTPGQGLQFLFEYFSETQRNKGNFPGRFSGRQFSNSRSEMNVSTLELGDSALYLCASSPQGRLETQYFGPGTRLLVL.

V is TRBV20-1 and J is TRBJ1-2, with 7 nucleotides matching TRBD1. The CDR3 loop spans 17 amino acids. Trimming took 0 bases from V and 1 from J; bases not matched to a gene: 11. The germline V gene has CDR1 DFQATT and CDR2 SNEGSKA (reference sequence). The chain's CDR3 is CSARDSGQPRNNYGYTF. In DNA form, the CDR3 reads TGCAGTGCTAGAGATTCGGGACAGCCTCGAAATAACTATGGCTACACCTTC.

This clonotype came up many times. CDR3 coding DNA: TGTGCCAGCAGTATCGGACTAGCGGGAGATCTGGAGACCCAGTACTTC. Protein sequence: CASSIGLAGDLETQYF. The V call is TRBV6-6, the J call TRBJ2-5; TRBD2 agrees at 13 bases. V lost 5 bases, J lost 5 bases, and 8 bases stayed unmatched. CDR3 size: 16 residues. The germline gives CDR1 MNHNY, CDR2 SVGAGI (reference sequence).

This clonotype was recorded at least ten times. The chain couples TRBV28 to TRBJ2-1; tentatively, D is TRBD2 (5 bases). Deletions cut 7 bases from V and 5 bases from J, with 18 bases between. CDR1 is MDHEN and CDR2 is SYDVKM in the germline V gene. The CDR3 is 15 amino acids. The CDR3, as DNA: TGTGCCAGCAAAAGTGCGGGCGTGAGGAACAATGAGCAGTTCTTC. This codes for CASKSAGVRNNEQFF.

This clonotype was picked up many times. V is TRBV19 and J is TRBJ1-4; D is possibly TRBD1 (5 bases). The CDR3 sequence is 16 residues long. The V end was cut by 5 bases, the J end by 3 bases, with 16 bases between. The germline CDR1 and CDR2 sequences are LNHDA and SQIVND (reference sequence). The CDR3 here is CASSASRGKANEKLFF. The CDR3 DNA is TGTGCCAGTAGTGCCTCTCGGGGCAAGGCTAATGAAAAACTGTTTTTT.